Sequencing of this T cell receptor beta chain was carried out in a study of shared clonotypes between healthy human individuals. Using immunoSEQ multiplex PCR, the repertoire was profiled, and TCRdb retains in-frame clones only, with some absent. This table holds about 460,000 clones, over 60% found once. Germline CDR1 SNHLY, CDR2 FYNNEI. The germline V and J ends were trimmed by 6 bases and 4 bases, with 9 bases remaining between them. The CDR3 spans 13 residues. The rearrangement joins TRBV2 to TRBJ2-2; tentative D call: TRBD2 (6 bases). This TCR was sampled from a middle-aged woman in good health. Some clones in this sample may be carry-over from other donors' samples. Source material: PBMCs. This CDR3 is CASRGLATGELFF. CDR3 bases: TGTGCCAGCAGGGGACTGGCCACCGGGGAGCTGTTTTTT.